This TCR beta chain comes out of a study of CXCR3-negative and CXCR3-positive naive CD8 T cells. General study results and limits: Diversity ran similarly high across both naive subsets but far lower in memory CD8+ cells.

Naivety in CD8+ T cells corresponded to a CD45RO-CCR7+CD27+CD95- phenotype. The method, 5' RACE with UMI labels, was used to prepare the TRB cDNA libraries. Reanalyzing the 5' RACE reads, TCRdb keeps one entry per CDR3 protein, without DNA. Its table lists about 130,000 distinct CDR3 sequences. Germline V lookup: CDR1 SEHNR, CDR2 FQNEAQ (reference sequence). This CDR3 is 14 amino acids long. Details on this clonotype: Its target is unknown.

The sequence came from a human donor in good health. Some clones in this sample may be carry-over from other donors' samples. Sequencing was carried out using naive CXCR3- CD8+ T cells from blood. Described subset: CD45RO-CCR7+CD27+CD95- naive CD8+ T cells lacking CXCR3 (TNR3-). The chain is built from TRBV7-9 and TRBJ2-7; TCRdb's D call of TRBD1 is untestable without DNA. CDR3 region: CASSLDPQGDEQYF.